This TCR beta chain was profiled in a study of Graves' ophthalmopathy and Graves' hyperthyroidism. Study at large: Prior to any treatment, peripheral blood was collected at the time of initial diagnosis.

This clonotype occurred many times. What it binds is not known. Study results and caveats: Among expanded thyroid clonotypes above 0.001 frequency, most also occurred in blood. Both a roughly 64% sensitivity and an approximately 77% specificity characterized the model's predictions of ophthalmopathy progression.

TCR beta CDR3 amplification used RNA transcripts. Amplification began with first-round RT-PCR using HTBI primers, then second-round multiplex PCR was performed. In TCRdb, the multiplex PCR reads were re-called with MiXCR into one record per CDR3 protein. The sample holds hundreds of thousands of distinct CDR3 sequences; around 15% are singletons and the top ten take approximately 9.8%. The junction had 9 bases not matched to a gene; V was cut back by 2 bases and J by 4 bases. There are 16 residues in the CDR3. The rearrangement joins TRBV12-3 or TRBV12-4 to TRBJ1-1; 8 bases are a match to TRBD1. The sample taken for sequencing was blood. The sequence derives from a woman in her twenties or thirties with Graves' ophthalmopathy. The CDR3: CASSLRFGTGITEAFF. The DNA of the CDR3 is TGTGCCAGCAGTTTAAGGTTCGGGACAGGTATCACTGAAGCTTTCTTT.